This TCR beta chain was observed in a study of molecular identifiers for immune sequencing clone quantification. Findings and caveats of the study: Highly expanded clone sizes could be underestimated through barcode sharing by identical TCR molecules. Beyond 20 RNA copies, clones held over 99% of effector molecules, compared with under 1% in naive cells.

One entry per CDR3 protein, called by TCRdb with MiXCR from the PCR reads. This table holds 490,000 or so distinct CDR3 sequences, 25% found once. As to this clonotype: The antigen is undetermined.

V lost 1 base and J lost 11, with 21 bases in between. This CDR3 has 16 amino acids. From germline, CDR1 is MGHRA and CDR2 YSYEKL. The chain combines TRBV4-1 with TRBJ2-4; D not resolved. Sequenced: naive CD8+ T cells from blood, with Jurkat cell RNA spiked in. Noted subset: FACS-sorted CD8+CD4-CCR7+CD45RA+ naive T cells. The source of this sequence is a human donor in good health. Some libraries in this study had Jurkat cell RNA spiked in. The DNA of the CDR3 is TGCGCCAGCAGCCAAGCCGCATCTGATCTGCCGGTTGTTCAGTACTTC. Residues: CASSQAASDLPVVQYF.